The 8 T cell receptor beta chains below come from one sample, sequenced in a study of T cell changes during pregnancy in multiple sclerosis (dated by TCRdb to the late 2010s). The library relied on the immunoSEQ multiplex PCR assay. TCRdb took this table from immuneACCESS and kept in-frame rearrangements with V and J called. Such tables lack part of the clones; where checked against another copy, unresolved V genes explain under half of the gap, and the rest is unexplained. The sample profile shows about 58,000 clones; just over 90% of them were found once. The ten largest clones represent around 3.7% of the sample. The sample was CD8+ T cells from peripheral blood mononuclear cells, taken in the second trimester of pregnancy. Source of these receptors: a female donor with multiple sclerosis, enrolled in a pregnancy study.

This chain links TRBV2 with TRBJ2-3, with 8 bases aligning to TRBD2. Germline V gene data show CDR1 as SNHLY and CDR2 as FYNNEI. The CDR3 spans 16 residues. After removal of 6 bases from V and 1 base from J, the junction contained 9 bases not matched to a gene. The CDR3 reads CASSPGTRSRTDTQYF. CDR3 nucleotide sequence: TGTGCCAGCAGCCCCGGGACTAGGTCCCGCACAGATACGCAGTATTTT.

This rearrangement joins TRBV11-1 to TRBJ1-6, with 7 bases lining up with TRBD1. This CDR3 comprises 16 residues. CDR1 and CDR2 from the germline V gene are SGHAT and FQDESV (reference sequence). Losses at the gene ends were 3 bases for V and 15 bases for J; bases not matched to a gene: 17. This CDR3 is CASSFVLGTVPQLLHF. The CDR3 DNA reads as TGTGCCAGCAGCTTCGTTCTAGGGACAGTTCCTCAGCTCCTCCACTTT.

The chain recombines TRBV15 with TRBJ2-1, with 12 bases fitting TRBD1. J lost 7 bases, V lost 7 bases, and 5 bases had no gene match. Germline V CDR1 and CDR2: LNHNV, YYDKDF (reference sequence). The CDR3 is made up of 14 amino acids. The CDR3 here is CATMGTGGANEQFF. The CDR3 DNA reads as TGTGCCACCATGGGGACAGGGGGCGCGAATGAGCAGTTCTTC.

A single count supports this clone. The chain joins TRBV27 to TRBJ2-7; weak D call: TRBD1 (6 bases). V was trimmed by 4 bases and J by 5 bases, leaving 15 bases between them. The CDR3 runs 14 residues. CDR1 is MNHEY, CDR2 SMNVEV, per germline (reference sequence). CDR3 sequence (DNA): TGTGCCAGCAGTTCGACACCCAGGGGCGACGAGCAGTACTTC. This codes for CASSSTPRGDEQYF.

This chain joins TRBV15 and TRBJ1-1, with TRBD1 matching over 7 bases. The CDR3 contains 14 residues. With 8 bases clipped from V and 4 bases from J, the junction kept 10 bases outside the gene matches. Germline lookup yields CDR1 LNHNV and CDR2 YYDKDF (reference sequence). The CDR3 DNA reads TGTGCCACCCGCCACAGGGGAGAGGGCACTGAAGCTTTCTTT. This codes for CATRHRGEGTEAFF.

This chain connects TRBV7-9 to TRBJ2-7, with a possible D match to TRBD2 (6 bases). The CDR3 consists of 15 residues. Between the trimmed V and J ends, which lost 5 bases and 1 base, there was a span of 15 bases. The V gene's germline CDR1 is SEHNR and CDR2 FQNEAQ (reference sequence). The CDR3 DNA sequence: TGTGCCAGCAGCCCAAGCCGGGACTCGTCCTACGAGCAGTACTTC. Encoded protein: CASSPSRDSSYEQYF.

This clone appeared once. V usage is TRBV7-6 and J usage is TRBJ1-4; 8 bases fit TRBD1. This CDR3 is built from 17 residues. Germline CDR1 and CDR2: SGHVS and FNYEAQ. J lost 2 bases, V lost 1 base, and 6 bases had no gene match. The CDR3 reads CASSLEVTGGTNEKLFF. The DNA of the CDR3 is TGTGCCAGCAGCTTAGAGGTCACAGGGGGTACTAATGAAAAACTGTTTTTT.

V usage is TRBV7-2 and J usage is TRBJ2-5, with D possibly TRBD1 on 5 matching bases. Germline V lookup: CDR1 SGHTA, CDR2 FQGNSA. V lost 2 bases to trimming and J lost 0 bases, with 7 bases between them. The CDR3 is 14 residues long. CDR3 nucleotides: TGTGCCAGCAGCTTATCAGGGAACCAAGAGACCCAGTACTTC. Encoded protein: CASSLSGNQETQYF.